This paragraph covers one T cell receptor beta chain sequence. Antigen: not known. This CDR3 is 19 amino acids long. The V gene end was trimmed by 5 bases and the J gene end by 5 bases; junction bases not matched to a gene: 23. Germline lookup yields CDR1 LNHDA and CDR2 SQIVND (reference sequence). These data originate in a study of T cell responses to AZD1222 COVID-19 vaccine. Assay used: immunoSEQ multiplex PCR; TCRdb lists only in-frame clones, some missing. The table lists around 120,000 clones, approximately 94% of them singletons. Study-wide results and caveats: Possibly, clonal diversity was underestimated; donors were largely white British and included more females. Nearly half of spike-specific TCRs reportedly go after variant regions that carry no mutations. Breadth and depth of Spike-specific TCRs rose after two AZD1222 doses.

The receptor was derived from an adult who received the AZD1222 COVID-19 vaccine. The chain joins TRBV19 to TRBJ1-1; 7 bases are a match to TRBD1. Sequenced material: peripheral blood, taken 28 days after the second AZD1222 dose. CDR3 loop: CASSSHTGVLGIMGTEAFF. The CDR3 nucleotides are TGTGCCAGTAGTTCTCATACAGGGGTACTAGGAATAATGGGGACTGAAGCTTTCTTT.